This T cell receptor beta chain was sequenced in a study of regulatory and conventional T cells in RAG deficiency (dated by TCRdb to the late 2010s). Turning to the overall study: High-throughput TCR beta sequencing was used to compare the diversity and composition of the Treg, conventional CD4+ and CD8+ T cell repertoires of RAG-deficient patients with those of healthy controls.

Trimming at the junction amounts to 3 bases on V and 7 bases on J, and the germline ends lie 21 bases apart. Including the terminal cysteine and phenylalanine, the CDR3 comprises 17 residues. Here the CDR3 DNA is all that survives: 51 bases in frame from base 1. Sequences KGHSH (CDR1) and LQKENI (CDR2) are obtained from the germline V gene. As for this clone: What antigen it recognizes has not been identified. Base quality data are lacking; no much larger clone is found one base away.

Results and caveats for the whole study, not just this receptor: The CD25-high CD127-low cells sorted from Omenn syndrome patients may be peripherally activated cells rather than true Treg cells. RAG-deficient patients showed markedly lower Shannon entropy and higher Simpson indices than control T-cell subpopulations. Compared with controls, Omenn syndrome and CID/AS patients had approximately 100-fold fewer unique TCR beta sequences in Treg cells, whereas the reduction in the other subsets was around 9.4-fold. All patient T-cell subsets had shorter CDR3 lengths; Omenn syndrome patients showed >75% Treg-Tconv repertoire overlap at nucleotide and amino acid level. Some T-cell subset analyses were not performed for some subjects.

For repertoire analyses, the comparison group consisted of roughly 8 healthy control donors. Before genomic DNA extraction, CD8+ T cells lacking CD4 were purified from blood. Libraries were prepared through the immunoSEQ multiplex PCR assay. Rearranged TCR beta chain products were amplified from genomic DNA of sorted T-cell subsets and sequenced. Turning to the authors' computational methods: Shannon entropy and Simpson indices were used to measure the diversity of productive TCR beta rearrangements in each repertoire. Clonal expansion was assessed using the summed frequency of the 100 most abundant productive TCR beta clonotypes among total reads. The TRB repertoires were scored with a self-reactivity index that is based on amino acid usage at CDR3beta positions 6 and 7. Two-way ANOVA was applied to the repertoire analyses, whereas Student t or Mann-Whitney tests were applied to the flow cytometric analyses. TCRdb holds this immuneACCESS table with in-frame rearrangements only. Some clones are missing; in checked studies, unresolved V genes explain under half, and the rest has no known cause. V and J calls plus clone size are reproduced from that table; the DNA served to infer D and trimming. This sample comprises about 32,000 clones, about 89% of them detected only once. Of the sample, roughly 13% falls within the top ten clones.

Separately, the same data were catalogued under a study of regulatory T cells. From that second study: In the multiplex PCR, 52 forward TRBV primers and 13 reverse TRBJ primers were used, and assay-based and computational corrections were applied for amplification bias. Patient repertoires showed restricted unique TRB V-J pairs and skewed V and J gene usage, most marked in regulatory T cells. Between CD3G-deficient patients and healthy controls, the study compared T-cell receptor beta repertoires in sorted regulatory T cells, conventional CD4+ T cells and CD8+ T cells. Peripheral blood mononuclear cells were isolated by Ficoll density separation. CD3+ CD8+ CD4- T cells were isolated on a FACSAria cell sorter. Rearranged TRB loci were amplified from genomic DNA by multiplex PCR within the immunoSEQ assay. Sequencing of the TRB amplicons was done on an Illumina HiSeq platform. Custom algorithms error-filtered the raw sequences and aligned them to reference gene sequences, after which the immunoSEQ online tools were used for analysis. Frequencies of productive and nonproductive TRB rearrangements were evaluated among both unique and total sequences. Group comparisons used t tests, Mann-Whitney tests or two-way ANOVA run in Prism software.

The chain is made from TRBV18 and TRBJ1-4; TRBD1 is possibly the D segment (6 matching bases). This sequence was found in a human donor in good health. Specimen: CD8+ T cells sorted from blood. The CDR3 corresponds to CASSPSRDRRTIEKLFF. The nucleotide sequence reads as follows: TGTGCCAGCTCACCTTCTAGAGACAGGCGGACAATTGAAAAACTGTTTTTT.